The following is a T cell receptor beta chain sequence with its context. This clone was seen a few times. Its antigen is still unknown. Per-base qualities were not stored, and no clone one base away is much larger. The sample comes from a study of blood T cell repertoires in COVID-19 (TCRdb year 2020). In terms of the full investigation: Samples covering the acute and convalescent phases of COVID-19 were provided by collaborators in the United States, Italy and Spain. The samples were drawn from two sources: the first 160 participants of the ongoing ImmuneRACE study, and 1,254 subjects contributed by 6 global collaborators. The material from the prospective study consisted of cDNA or gDNA derived from T cells, B-cell-depleted T cells, or PBMCs. HLA class I and class II types, where available, came from metadata supplied by the sample provider rather than from assay-based typing. Nearly every sample came with metadata listing a de-identified subject ID, COVID-19 status, age in years and sex. The repertoires were released in a freely available public database meant as a resource for research on the immune response to SARS-CoV-2. The dataset comprised deeply sampled blood TCRbeta repertoires from subjects exposed to, actively infected with, or recovered from COVID-19.

Whole blood was collected in K2EDTA tubes by collaborating institutions according to the institutions' own protocols. For TCRbeta analysis, collaborators shipped samples in one of three forms: frozen whole blood, isolated PBMCs, or DNA extracted from either of those sample types. Summary of the overall study and its limitations: Clinical and demographic metadata were provided uncurated, with the amount varying by source and participant.

The immunoSEQ Assay, a bias-controlled multiplex PCR, was used to amplify TCRbeta CDR3 regions from genomic DNA. For the original study's pipeline: The number of nucleated cells in each sample was estimated by amplification of reference gene primers within the assay. To quantify the absolute abundance of each unique TCRbeta CDR3 rearrangement, sequence reads were collapsed and filtered. For each sample, productive Simpson clonality was calculated by taking the square root of Simpson's diversity index across productive rearrangements. What TCRdb holds here is the immuneACCESS table cut down to in-frame rearrangements. Part of the clones is not present; checked against another copy, under half of the missing clones reflect an unresolved V gene, and the others are unexplained. V, J and clone size were drawn from that table, and D and trimming were deduced from the DNA. For this sample there are about 58,000 clones; 78% appear just once. The ten biggest clones cover around 5.1% of the sample.

V is pared back by 5 bases and J by 0 bases, with 14 bases lying between the germline termini. The CDR3 holds 15 amino acids from the cysteine to the phenylalanine. The kept DNA is CDR3 alone, 45 bases in frame from the first base. Via the germline V gene, CDR1 is MNHEY and CDR2 SVGAGI. The TCR was taken from a human donor in a cohort sampled during active COVID-19. Specimen: peripheral blood. Recombination connected TRBV6-5 to TRBJ2-7; possibly the D gene is TRBD1, per 6 matching bases. Here is the DNA: TGTGCCAGCAGTCACCCGACAGGTAGCTCCTACGAGCAGTACTTC. It translates to CASSHPTGSSYEQYF.